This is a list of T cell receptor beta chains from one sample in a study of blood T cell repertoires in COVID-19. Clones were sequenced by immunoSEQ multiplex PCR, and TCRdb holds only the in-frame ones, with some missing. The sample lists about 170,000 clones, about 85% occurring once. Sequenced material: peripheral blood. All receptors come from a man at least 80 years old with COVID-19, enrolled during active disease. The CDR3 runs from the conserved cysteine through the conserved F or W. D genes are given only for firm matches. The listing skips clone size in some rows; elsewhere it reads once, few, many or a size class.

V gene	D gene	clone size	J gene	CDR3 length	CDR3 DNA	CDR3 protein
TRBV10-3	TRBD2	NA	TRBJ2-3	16	TGTGCCATCAGTGGGTGGGATAGCGGGGGCCCAGATACGCAGTATTTT	CAISGWDSGGPDTQYF
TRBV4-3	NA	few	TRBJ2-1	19	TGCGCCAGCAGCCAAGATCCCCCCAGACAGTTAGTTAGGGGGAATGAGCAGTTCTTC	CASSQDPPRQLVRGNEQFF
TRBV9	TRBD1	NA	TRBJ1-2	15	TGTGCCAGCAGCCGAGAGGGGGCGGTTAACTATGGCTACACCTTC	CASSREGAVNYGYTF
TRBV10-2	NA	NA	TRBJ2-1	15	TGCGCCACCTCCCCGTCGGGAGAACCCTACAATGAGCAGTTCTTC	CATSPSGEPYNEQFF
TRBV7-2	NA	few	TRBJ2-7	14	TGTGCCAGCAGCTTAGTTGTGTTCGGCTACGAGCAGTACTTC	CASSLVVFGYEQYF
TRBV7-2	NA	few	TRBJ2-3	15	TGTGCCAGCAGCACCGCGGGCACCCGCACAGATACGCAGTATTTT	CASSTAGTRTDTQYF
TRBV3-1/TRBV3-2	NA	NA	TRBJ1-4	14	TGTGCCAGCAGCCAGGGGCATCGTAGGGAAAAACTGTTTTTT	CASSQGHRREKLFF
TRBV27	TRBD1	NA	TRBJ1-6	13	TGTGCCAGCAGTTACCAGACAGGGGGGATTGTCCACTTT	CASSYQTGGIVHF
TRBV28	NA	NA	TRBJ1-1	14	TGTGCCAGCAGAACAGGGTTGAGGAACACTGAAGCTTTCTTT	CASRTGLRNTEAFF
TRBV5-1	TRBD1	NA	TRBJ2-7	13	TGCGCCATCTCGGACAGGGGGGGGTACGAGCAGTACTTC	CAISDRGGYEQYF
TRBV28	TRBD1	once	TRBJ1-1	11	TGTGCCAGCAGTTTAGACAGGGCGACTTTCTTT	CASSLDRATFF
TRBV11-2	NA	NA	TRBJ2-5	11	TGTGCCAGCAGCTCACAAGAGACCCAGTACTTC	CASSSQETQYF
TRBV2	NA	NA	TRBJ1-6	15	TGTGCCGGCCAAGCGGCGGGGGCCGGCGCTTCACCCCTCCACTTT	CAGQAAGAGASPLHF
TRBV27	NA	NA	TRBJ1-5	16	TGTGCCAGCAGTTTACAGGGGAGAATGGAAAATCAGCCCCAGCATTTT	CASSLQGRMENQPQHF
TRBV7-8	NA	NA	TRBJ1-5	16	TGTGCCAGCAGCTCGCTCGCGGGGGGCTGGAATCAGCCCCAGCATTTT	CASSSLAGGWNQPQHF
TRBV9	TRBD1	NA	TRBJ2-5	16	TGTGCCAGCAGCGTTTCCTCGGGGACAGGGCGAGAGACCCAGTACTTC	CASSVSSGTGRETQYF
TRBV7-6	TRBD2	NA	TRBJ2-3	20	TGTGCCAGCAGTTTCCTTCCGGGACTAGCGGGGGGGGATAGCACAGATACGCAGTATTTT	CASSFLPGLAGGDSTDTQYF
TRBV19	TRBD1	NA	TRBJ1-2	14	TGTGCCAGTAGTATCGCAGGGGGCAACTATGGCTACACCTTC	CASSIAGGNYGYTF
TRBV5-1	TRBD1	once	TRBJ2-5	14	TGCGCCAGCAGCGGGACAGGGGGCGCGGAGACCCAGTACTTC	CASSGTGGAETQYF
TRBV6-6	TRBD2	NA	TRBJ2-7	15	TGTGCCAGCAGTCCTCGGACTAGCGGAACCTACGAGCAGTACTTC	CASSPRTSGTYEQYF